The source of this T cell receptor beta chain is a study of T-cell reconstitution after alpha-beta-depleted transplantation in children. Findings and caveats of the study: Reportedly, alpha-beta T cells present about two months post-transplant originated from several hundred expanded clones of graft origin. For some patients, TCRbeta diversity was high at day 60 because of recipient T cells and thymic progenitors that survived. Newly made T cells mostly supplied T-cell counts and diversity one year after transplant.

This clonotype was seen only once. Its antigen is undetermined. Unique molecular identifiers were used to barcode this TCRbeta library. TCRdb processed the PCR reads anew with MiXCR; each CDR3 protein has one entry. The sample holds around 700,000 distinct CDR3 sequences, around 14% seen once. The TCR originated in a girl aged 2-10 years with congenital amegakaryocytic thrombocytopenia, due to receive a stem cell transplant. The sequencing used PBMCs, collected before TCRalphabeta/CD19-depleted stem cell transplant.

Here the CDR3 reads CASSTRTPGLADNTGELFF. Here the CDR3 DNA reads TGTGCCAGCAGCACGCGTACGCCGGGACTAGCGGATAACACCGGGGAGCTGTTTTTT. The chain carries TRBV11-2 and TRBJ2-2; TRBD2 aligns across 11 bases. The length of the CDR3 is 19 residues. CDR1 and CDR2 from the germline V gene are SGHAT and FQNNGV. The V segment lost 5 bases and the J segment 2 bases; nucleotides outside the gene matches: 13.